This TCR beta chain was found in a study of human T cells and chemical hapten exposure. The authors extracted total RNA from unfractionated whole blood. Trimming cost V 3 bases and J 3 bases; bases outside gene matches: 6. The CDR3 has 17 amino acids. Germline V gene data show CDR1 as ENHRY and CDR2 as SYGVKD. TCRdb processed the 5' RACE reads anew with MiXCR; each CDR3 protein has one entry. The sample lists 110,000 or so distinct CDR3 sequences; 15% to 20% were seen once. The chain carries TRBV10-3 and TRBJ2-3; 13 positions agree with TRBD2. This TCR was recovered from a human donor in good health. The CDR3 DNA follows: TGTGCCATCAGTGACCCACCGACTAGCGGGAGGACAGATACGCAGTATTTT. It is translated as CAISDPPTSGRTDTQYF.